Each of the 2 T cell receptor beta chains below was sequenced from the same sample in a study of siplizumab effects on memory and regulatory T cells. Only in-frame clones appear in the TCRdb table, and some are missing; sequencing was by immunoSEQ multiplex PCR. The sample lists around 100,000 clones, around 92% occurring once. Specimen: Tregs sorted from blood. The receptors were sampled from a human donor in good health.

Turning to this clone: A read error may account for a junction end that differs from germline. The gene calls are TRBV30 and TRBJ2-7; 7 bases are a match to TRBD1. This CDR3 has 11 residues. Germline assignment: CDR1 GTSNPN and CDR2 SVGIG (reference sequence). The CDR3 spells CAWSATGPKHF. The DNA of the CDR3 is TGTGCCTGGAGTGCGACAGGGCCAAAACACTTC.

Concerning this clone itself: The junction departs from germline at one end; a sequencing error may be responsible. The chain recombines TRBV7-6 with TRBJ2-3, with 8 bases matching TRBD2. Per the germline V gene, CDR1 is SGHVS and CDR2 is FNYEAQ. The CDR3 contains 14 residues. In DNA, the CDR3 is TGTGCCAGCAGCTTAGTTCTAGCGGGTAGTAAACGTGTCTTT. Protein: CASSLVLAGSKRVF.